This T cell receptor (beta chain) was recorded in a study of response to subunit inactivated influenza vaccine (dated by TCRdb to the late 2010s). General notes on the study: The study used deep quantitative T cell receptor repertoire profiling to track responses to a trivalent subunit inactivated influenza vaccine.

Results and caveats for the whole study, not just this receptor: It was suggested by the authors that each seasonal influenza vaccination may recruit only a limited number of new T cells.

In this sample, this clonotype turned up a few times. It lacks a known antigen. A read error may account for a junction end that differs from germline. CDR1 and CDR2, per the germline V gene (reference sequence), are DFQATT and SNEGSKA. The CDR3, from cysteine to phenylalanine, totals 19 residues. Only the CDR3 region is kept as DNA, spanning 57 bases read in frame from base 1. Libraries were made using RT-PCR. Reads for this sample came from an Illumina HiSeq 2500. TCRdb passed the public sequencing reads through fastp at Q25 and MiXCR, retaining productive beta sequences. Identical CDR3 protein sequences are pooled into one entry, listed with their most common genes and DNA. This sample holds 500,000 to 650,000 distinct CDR3 sequences; approximately 7.6% were observed only once. Over 10% of the sample goes to the ten largest clones.

The receptor was derived from a man between 50 and 69 years old who received an inactivated influenza vaccine. Donor details come from another sample of the same person, matched by shared clones. The chain employs TRBV20-1 and TRBJ2-6; TRBD2 matches 9 bases in the middle. The material sequenced was PBMCs from blood, taken less than 30 months after vaccination. The CDR3 loop reads CCASVGLAGIKRGANVLTF. The nucleotides read TGCTGTGCTAGCGTAGGGCTAGCGGGAATCAAACGTGGGGCCAACGTCCTGACTTTC.